Below, 25 T cell receptor beta chains from the same sample are listed, as sequenced in a study of T-cell memory formation after mild COVID-19. TCRdb recomputed calls from the 5' RACE reads with MiXCR, one row per CDR3 protein. The sample shows about 560,000 distinct CDR3 sequences, about 20% of them seen only once. Sequencing was done on a sample of PBMCs or a T cell subset sorted from them (not recorded which). These receptors were obtained from an adult woman who had mild COVID-19 (a few samples of this study predate the infection). Cell type and time point are not known.

Points on this clonotype: An end of the junction does not agree with germline; a read error may underlie this. The chain joins TRBV4-1 to TRBJ1-1; D not resolved. The CDR3 has 12 amino acids. The V gene's germline CDR1 is MGHRA and CDR2 YSYEKL. CDR3 amino acids: CASRQEGPGAFF. CDR3 DNA sequence: TGCGCCAGCAGACAAGAAGGGCCGGGGGCTTTCTTT.

At least ten counts were recorded for this clonotype. Sequence at one end of the junction differs from germline and may be a read error. The V and J genes are TRBV15 and TRBJ2-4; tentatively, D is TRBD1 (5 bases). CDR1 and CDR2 from the germline V gene are LNHNV and YYDKDF (reference sequence). The CDR3 contains 15 residues. The CDR3 DNA sequence: TGTGCCACCAGCAGCCTAACAGGAGCCGAAAACATTCAGTACTTC. It translates to CATSSLTGAENIQYF.

This rearrangement joins TRBV5-1 to TRBJ2-5; a possible D gene is TRBD2 (6 bases). Germline V gene data show CDR1 as SGHRS and CDR2 as YFSETQ. Trimming removed 1 base at V and 9 bases at J, with 19 bases between. This CDR3 spans 15 amino acids. CDR3 bases: TGCGCCAGCAGCTTGCGGGCAACGGCGGGGAGCCCCCAGTACTTC. This encodes CASSLRATAGSPQYF.

In this sample, this clonotype turned up a few times. V is TRBV6-2 or TRBV6-3 and J is TRBJ2-7; 10 nucleotides agree with TRBD1. CDR1 is MNHEY, CDR2 SVGEGT, per germline. The trim removed 7 bases at V and 2 bases at J, leaving 5 bases unmatched. This CDR3 region has 14 residues. Written as DNA, the CDR3 is TGTGCCAGCAAGAGGGGACAGGGGACCTACGAGCAGTACTTC. Protein sequence: CASKRGQGTYEQYF.

The CDR3: CASSSPGSSGTEAFF. The CDR3 DNA follows: TGTGCCAGCAGTTCCCCGGGATCAAGTGGCACTGAAGCTTTCTTT. This chain joins TRBV28 and TRBJ1-1; D is uncertain. The CDR3 spans 15 residues. Germline V lookup: CDR1 MDHEN, CDR2 SYDVKM. Trimming pared 4 bases from V and 4 bases from J, leaving 16 bases between.

This clonotype was detected a few times. The genes are TRBV7-9 and TRBJ1-2, with D tentatively TRBD1 (5 bases). Germline CDR1 SEHNR, CDR2 FQNEAQ (reference sequence). V gave up 2 bases and J gave up 2 bases, with 9 bases separating them. This CDR3 spans 14 amino acids. CDR3 in amino acids: CASSLPPGNYGYTF. The CDR3, as DNA: TGTGCCAGCAGCTTACCCCCAGGGAACTATGGCTACACCTTC.

The chain employs TRBV13 and TRBJ1-1; D perhaps matches TRBD1 (5 bases). CDR1 and CDR2 from the germline V gene are PRHDT and FYEKMQ (reference sequence). Trimming left V 6 bases short and J 3 bases short, with 11 bases between. The CDR3 length is 13 residues. CDR3 amino acids: CASRAPGDTEAFF. CDR3 nucleotide sequence: TGTGCCAGCAGAGCCCCGGGGGACACTGAAGCTTTCTTT.

This clonotype has only a few counts. The chain joins TRBV13 to TRBJ1-4, with D perhaps TRBD1 (6 bases). The CDR3 is 17 residues long. In germline, CDR1 is PRHDT, CDR2 FYEKMQ (reference sequence). The ends were cut back, 2 bases at V and 8 bases at J, with 21 bases in the middle. The DNA of the CDR3 is TGTGCCAGCAGCTTACGGGGGGCTTATACGCCGGGAGAAAAACTGTTTTTT. Its protein product is CASSLRGAYTPGEKLFF.

V is TRBV7-6 and J is TRBJ2-7, with 14 bases fitting TRBD2. V trimming: 5 bases; J trimming: 6 bases; junction bases outside the gene matches: 15. Germline loops: CDR1 SGHVS, CDR2 FNYEAQ. The CDR3 is 18 amino acids. CDR3 residues: CASSPGTSGSYLAFEQYF. CDR3 coding DNA: TGTGCCAGCAGCCCCGGGACTAGCGGGAGTTACCTGGCTTTCGAGCAGTACTTC. Based on the CDR3 plus reference TRBV7-6 and TRBJ2-7, the full variable domain is GAGVSQSPRYKVTKRGQDVALRCDPISGHVSLYWYRQALGQGPEFLTYFNYEAQQDKSGLPNDRFSAERPEGSISTLTIQRTEQRDSAMYRCASSPGTSGSYLAFEQYFGPGTRLTVT.

This clonotype has just a few counts. This chain connects TRBV3-2 to TRBJ2-3; the table's D call of TRBD2 was not tested on the DNA. TRBV3-2 is a listed pseudogene. The CDR3 runs to 18 residues. CDR3 sequence reads: CASSQGLAGPFRQDTQYF. The CDR3 DNA reads as TGTGCCAGCAGCCAGGGACTAGCGGGACCCTTTCGTCAAGATACGCAGTATTTT.

This clonotype was picked up a small number of times. The rearrangement links TRBV5-1 to TRBJ2-3, with D unclear. The CDR3 is 15 amino acids. Germline V gives CDR1 SGHRS, CDR2 YFSETQ. V was shortened by 2 bases and J by 1 base, with 11 bases between the two germline ends. The CDR3 DNA is TGCGCCAGCAGCTTAGCAGCTATCGGCACAGATACGCAGTATTTT. Protein: CASSLAAIGTDTQYF.

In this sample, this clonotype turned up a few times. V usage is TRBV5-5 and J usage is TRBJ1-5; 7 nucleotides align to TRBD1. The CDR3 runs 16 residues. Trimming took 4 bases from V and 2 from J; bases not matched to a gene: 9. Looked up from germline, CDR1 is SGHKS and CDR2 is YYEKEE (reference sequence). This chain's CDR3 is CASSRQGTVGNQPQHF. The CDR3 nucleotides are TGTGCCAGCAGCAGACAGGGTACGGTTGGCAATCAGCCCCAGCATTTT.

The chain employs TRBV5-8 and TRBJ2-5; 7 bases map to TRBD1. The CDR3 runs 15 residues. CDR1 SGHTS and CDR2 YDEGEE come from the germline V gene. The V gene end was trimmed by 2 bases and the J gene end by 2 bases; junction bases not matched to a gene: 6. CDR3 in DNA: TGTGCCAGCAGCTTATCGAGACAGGGTCAAGAGACCCAGTACTTC. Its protein product is CASSLSRQGQETQYF.

This clonotype was observed many times. This chain uses TRBV30 with TRBJ1-5, with D uncertain. The length of the CDR3 is 12 residues. Trimming cost V 0 bases and J 7 bases, with 7 bases left between them. The germline CDR1 and CDR2 sequences are GTSNPN and SVGIG (reference sequence). The CDR3: CAWSVQGQPQHF. The CDR3 nucleotides are TGTGCCTGGAGTGTACAAGGGCAGCCCCAGCATTTT.

This clonotype appeared many times. This chain links TRBV29-1 with TRBJ2-7; 7 nucleotides line up with TRBD1. Unmatched junction bases numbered 3, after V lost 7 bases and J lost 0 bases. This CDR3 is 12 amino acids long. Germline V CDR1 and CDR2: SQVTM, ANQGSEA. CDR3 nucleotide sequence: TGCAGCGCTGGGACAGACTCCTACGAGCAGTACTTC. This sequence encodes CSAGTDSYEQYF.

A few counts support this clonotype. The V call is TRBV5-1, the J call TRBJ2-7; 9 bases are shared with TRBD1. The CDR3 totals 16 residues. V trimming: 3 bases; J trimming: 5 bases; junction bases outside the gene matches: 12. The germline V gene encodes CDR1 SGHRS and CDR2 YFSETQ. The CDR3 DNA follows: TGCGCCAGCAGCTCAATTATACCGGGACAGGGTAACGAGCAGTACTTC. Encoded protein: CASSSIIPGQGNEQYF.

V usage is TRBV30 and J usage is TRBJ1-2, with D maybe TRBD1 (5 bases). V was shortened by 0 bases and J by 7 bases, with 18 bases between the two germline ends. The CDR3 totals 15 residues. Germline assignment: CDR1 GTSNPN and CDR2 SVGIG (reference sequence). CDR3 protein: CAWSVGRWGFGGYTF. In nucleotides, the CDR3 is TGTGCCTGGAGTGTAGGAAGGTGGGGCTTCGGTGGCTACACCTTC.

The chain uses TRBV7-2 and TRBJ2-2; 8 positions match TRBD2. The CDR3 has 14 residues. The germline V gene has CDR1 SGHTA and CDR2 FQGNSA. Unmatched junction bases numbered 1, after V lost 3 bases and J lost 4 bases. The CDR3 bases are TGTGCCAGCAGCTTCACTAGCGGCACCGGGGAGCTGTTTTTT. This translates into CASSFTSGTGELFF.

This clonotype was picked up a small number of times. CDR3 sequence (DNA): TGTGCCAGCAGCTTAAAAGTCCTACAGGGTTTAAGGGGAAACACCATATATTTT. Translating gives CASSLKVLQGLRGNTIYF. The J gene is TRBJ1-3, the V gene TRBV7-2, with D possibly being TRBD1 (6 bases). V gave up 2 bases and J gave up 4 bases, with 21 bases separating them. The CDR3 covers 18 residues. Germline V gives CDR1 SGHTA, CDR2 FQGNSA.

The chain links TRBV12-3 or TRBV12-4 to TRBJ1-5; D uncertain. This CDR3 has 14 residues. The germline V and J ends were trimmed by 5 bases and 5 bases, with 13 bases remaining between them. The CDR3 DNA reads TGTGCCAGCAGTGTTACCTCCAAGGATCAGCCCCAGCATTTT. It encodes CASSVTSKDQPQHF.

The rearrangement links TRBV5-4 to TRBJ2-1; 7 bases are shared with TRBD2. The CDR3 covers 17 residues. V lost 0 bases to trimming and J lost 8 bases; unmatched junction nucleotides: 14. The germline V gene encodes CDR1 SGHNT and CDR2 YYREEE (reference sequence). The CDR3 DNA reads TGTGCCAGCAGCTTGGCCGGTTCAGGCGGGAGCGTAGATGAGCAGTTCTTC. Protein sequence: CASSLAGSGGSVDEQFF.

This clonotype has a handful of counts. The V and J genes are TRBV4-2 and TRBJ2-1; 11 bases fit TRBD1. The CDR3 totals 15 residues. V dropped 4 bases and J dropped 4; count of bases not matched to a gene: 3. Germline CDR1 reads LGHNA; CDR2 reads YNFKEQ. CDR3 sequence (DNA): TGTGCCAGCAGCCGGGGACAGGGGGGTTACAATGAGCAGTTCTTC. Residues: CASSRGQGGYNEQFF.

This clonotype was seen only a few times. This chain joins TRBV2 and TRBJ1-2, with 7 bases aligning to TRBD1. The ends lost 1 base at V and 8 bases at J; junction bases unmatched: 10. This CDR3 has 15 residues. Germline V gene sequence: CDR1 SNHLY, CDR2 FYNNEI. CDR3 sequence reads: CASSEGRVGGGGYTF. The CDR3 DNA follows: TGTGCCAGCAGTGAAGGAAGGGTAGGGGGCGGCGGCTACACCTTC.

This clonotype was recorded at least ten times. The rearrangement uses TRBV6-6 and TRBJ1-1, with D perhaps matching TRBD1 (6 bases). The germline V gene has CDR1 MNHNY and CDR2 SVGAGI (reference sequence). The CDR3 has 15 residues. V gave up 4 bases and J gave up 0 bases, with 12 bases separating them. The DNA of the CDR3 is TGTGCCAGCAGTTCATCGACAGGTATGAACACTGAAGCTTTCTTT. Translation gives CASSSSTGMNTEAFF.

The chain employs TRBV12-3 or TRBV12-4 and TRBJ2-5; 10 positions agree with TRBD1. J lost 6 bases, V lost 5 bases, and 15 bases had no gene match. The CDR3 runs 17 residues. The CDR3 here is CASSPSGTGALPKTQYF. CDR3 sequence (DNA): TGTGCCAGCAGTCCATCCGGGACAGGGGCCCTCCCTAAGACCCAGTACTTC.